These T cell receptor beta chains were read from a single sample in a study of regulatory T cells in long-lasting Graves disease. Via MiXCR, TCRdb re-called the multiplex PCR reads, giving one row per CDR3 protein. The sample lists hundreds of thousands of distinct CDR3 sequences, 13% occurring once. A further study also used this sample, focusing on T cells in Graves' hyperthyroidism and ophthalmopathy.

Sequenced material: peripheral blood mononuclear cells (PBMCs), taken at new diagnosis, from a patient treated with antithyroid drugs. All receptors come from a man aged 25-45 years with Graves disease. Each CDR3 is given with its conserved first and last residue. D genes are given only for firm matches. Part of the rows lack a size; the others show once, few, many or a class for expanded clones.

j_call	clone_size	d_call	v_call	cdr3_aa	cdr3_nt
TRBJ2-2	NA	NA	TRBV3-1	CASSQEGGTGELFF	TGTGCCAGCAGCCAAGAAGGGGGGACCGGGGAGCTGTTTTTT
TRBJ2-7	once	NA	TRBV4-2	CASSPYTPRYEQYF	TGTGCCAGCAGCCCTTATACCCCCCGGTACGAGCAGTACTTC
TRBJ2-5	few	NA	TRBV19	CASSASGEGETQYF	TGTGCCAGTAGTGCCAGCGGAGAGGGAGAGACCCAGTACTTC
TRBJ2-6	many	NA	TRBV5-1	CASSSRSGRSGANVLTF	TGCGCCAGCAGCTCACGATCGGGGCGTTCGGGGGCCAACGTCCTGACTTTC
TRBJ2-7	many	TRBD2	TRBV18	CASSPGSGGYEQYF	TGTGCCAGCTCACCAGGCAGCGGGGGGTACGAGCAGTACTTC
TRBJ2-2	NA	NA	TRBV7-9	CASSLVSRSTRGTGELFF	TGTGCCAGCAGCTTAGTATCTCGGTCGACGAGGGGTACCGGGGAGCTGTTTTTT
TRBJ1-5	many	NA	TRBV18	CASSTGPSNQPQHF	TGTGCCAGCTCCACAGGGCCAAGCAATCAGCCCCAGCATTTT
TRBJ1-2	NA	TRBD1	TRBV19	CASTLGQAAGYTF	TGTGCCAGTACCTTGGGACAGGCTGCCGGCTACACCTTC
TRBJ2-1	many	NA	TRBV5-6	CASRDVGPFSDEQFF	TGTGCCAGCAGGGACGTGGGGCCCTTTAGTGATGAGCAGTTCTTC
TRBJ1-1	few	NA	TRBV5-1	CASSLVVGLGTEAFF	TGCGCCAGCAGCTTGGTCGTAGGGTTGGGGACTGAAGCTTTCTTT
TRBJ1-4	NA	NA	TRBV2	CASSGQAREKLFF	TGTGCCAGCAGTGGACAGGCCCGTGAAAAACTGTTTTTT
TRBJ2-3	many	NA	TRBV24-1	CATSDPGTDTQYF	TGTGCCACCAGTGACCCGGGTACAGATACGCAGTATTTT
TRBJ1-6	NA	NA	TRBV30	CAWRRAAGNSPLHF	TGTGCCTGGAGGCGAGCAGCGGGAAATTCACCCCTCCACTTT
TRBJ2-7	NA	NA	TRBV12-3/TRBV12-4	CASSFDPGGYEQYF	TGTGCCAGCAGTTTCGACCCTGGGGGGTACGAGCAGTACTTC
TRBJ2-1	NA	TRBD2	TRBV24-1	CATSDSSGTSYNEQLF	TGTGCCACCAGTGATTCCAGCGGGACCTCCTACAATGAGCAGCTCTTC
TRBJ2-1	many	NA	TRBV18	CASSPDMARGNEQFF	TGTGCCAGCTCACCAGACATGGCCCGGGGAAATGAGCAGTTCTTC
TRBJ1-1	many	NA	TRBV19	CASSDQHGGDTEAFF	TGTGCCAGTAGTGACCAACATGGAGGCGACACTGAAGCTTTCTTT
TRBJ2-7	many	NA	TRBV28	CASSPRQGGAGALYEQYF	TGTGCCAGCAGCCCCAGACAGGGTGGGGCGGGAGCCCTCTACGAGCAGTACTTC
TRBJ2-1	NA	NA	TRBV29-1	CSGGTYNEQFF	TGCAGCGGGGGGACTTACAATGAGCAGTTCTTC
TRBJ2-2	few	TRBD2	TRBV30	CAWSRLAGFANTGELFF	TGTGCCTGGAGTCGACTAGCGGGCTTCGCGAACACCGGGGAGCTGTTTTTT
TRBJ1-1	many	NA	TRBV10-3	CAISEPSEGGPEAFF	TGTGCCATCAGTGAGCCGTCTGAGGGGGGGCCTGAAGCTTTCTTT
TRBJ2-7	NA	NA	TRBV2	CASNLQSSYEQYF	TGTGCCAGCAATCTCCAAAGCTCCTACGAGCAGTACTTC
TRBJ2-7	many	TRBD2	TRBV19	CASSGLAGTEQYF	TGTGCCAGTAGTGGACTAGCGGGAACTGAGCAGTACTTC
TRBJ2-1	many	NA	TRBV3-1	CASSQDGRPEQFF	TGTGCCAGCAGCCAAGATGGTAGGCCAGAGCAGTTCTTC
TRBJ2-7	many	TRBD2	TRBV2	CASAGRADPYEQYF	TGTGCCAGCGCGGGGAGGGCCGATCCCTACGAGCAGTACTTC
TRBJ2-2	NA	TRBD2	TRBV29-1	CSVERLAGGLNTGELFF	TGCAGCGTTGAACGACTAGCGGGAGGGCTTAACACCGGGGAGCTGTTTTTT
TRBJ1-3	few	NA	TRBV6-1	CASSVGGYTSGNTIYF	TGTGCCAGCAGTGTGGGTGGGTATACCTCTGGAAACACCATATATTTT